This T cell receptor (beta chain) was found in a study of graft-versus-host responses after intestinal transplantation. Study summary: For approximately three years after anti-thymocyte globulin induction, all recipients took tacrolimus and steroids.

Overall study results and limits: Ileal or blood samples showed some GvH clones first, and such clones were also found in recipient marrow. Patients with graft-donor T cell macrochimerism had high graft-versus-host to host-versus-graft clonal ratios in allografts. An association linked early post-transplant HvG declines with peak circulating GvH clone levels.

Germline-derived CDR1 and CDR2 are SGHTS and YDEGEE. This CDR3 has 14 residues. Germline trimming cut 4 bases from V and 3 bases from J; bases unmatched to any gene: 3. This clone was observed a handful of times. Its antigen is undetermined. Profiled with immunoSEQ multiplex PCR; TCRdb holds only in-frame clones, not every one. Of tens of thousands of clones detected, 90% appear once; the ten largest clones hold approximately 4.1%. This sequence was found in a human donor who was the organ donor for an intestinal transplant. This material consisted of unstimulated CD8+ T cells sorted from spleen or lymph node cells, taken before transplant. The chain uses TRBV5-8 and TRBJ1-3; 8 nucleotides agree with TRBD1. The CDR3: CASSADRDGNTIYF. The CDR3 DNA sequence: TGTGCCAGCAGCGCGGACAGGGATGGAAACACCATATATTTT.